Presented here are 3 T cell receptor beta chains from one specimen sequenced in a study of T cell responses to AZD1222 COVID-19 vaccine. TCRdb keeps only in-frame clones here, not all; method: immunoSEQ multiplex PCR. The sample yields roughly 130,000 clones, roughly nine tenths seen once. Here the sequenced sample was peripheral blood, taken on day 0 of AZD1222 vaccination. All receptors come from an adult in good health.

The V call is TRBV6-6, the J call TRBJ1-6; D is undetermined. The ends were cut back, 0 bases at V and 10 bases at J, with 4 bases in the middle. The CDR3 consists of 12 residues. The germline CDR1 and CDR2 sequences are MNHNY and SVGAGI (reference sequence). CDR3 amino acids: CASSYSGSPLHF. The CDR3 DNA sequence: TGTGCCAGCAGTTACTCCGGATCACCCCTCCACTTT.

The rearrangement links TRBV9 to TRBJ2-1; 13 positions match TRBD2. The germline V gene has CDR1 SGDLS and CDR2 YYNGEE. V shed 7 bases and J 5 bases; nucleotides not matched to a gene: 6. The CDR3 totals 15 residues. Written as DNA, the CDR3 is TGTGCCAGCGGCCTCGGACTAGCGGGAGACAATGAGCAGTTCTTC. Its protein is CASGLGLAGDNEQFF.

J is TRBJ1-1 and V is TRBV5-1; D remains unclear. V was clipped by 2 bases and J by 5 bases, with 16 bases between them. CDR1 is SGHRS, CDR2 YFSETQ, per germline. The CDR3 has 15 amino acids. This chain's CDR3 is CASSFSTVPGTEAFF. In DNA form, the CDR3 reads TGCGCCAGCAGCTTTAGCACAGTCCCCGGTACTGAAGCTTTCTTT.